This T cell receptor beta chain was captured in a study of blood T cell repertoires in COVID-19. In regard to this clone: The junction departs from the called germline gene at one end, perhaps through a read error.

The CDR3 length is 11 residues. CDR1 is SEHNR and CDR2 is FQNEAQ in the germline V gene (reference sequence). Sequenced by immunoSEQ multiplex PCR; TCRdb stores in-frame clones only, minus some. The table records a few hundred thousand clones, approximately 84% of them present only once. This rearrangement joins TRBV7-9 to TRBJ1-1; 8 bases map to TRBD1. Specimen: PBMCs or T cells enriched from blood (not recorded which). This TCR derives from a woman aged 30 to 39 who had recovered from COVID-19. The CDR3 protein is CASRDGDRSAF. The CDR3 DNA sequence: TGTGCCAGCAGAGACGGGGACAGGTCGGCCTTT.